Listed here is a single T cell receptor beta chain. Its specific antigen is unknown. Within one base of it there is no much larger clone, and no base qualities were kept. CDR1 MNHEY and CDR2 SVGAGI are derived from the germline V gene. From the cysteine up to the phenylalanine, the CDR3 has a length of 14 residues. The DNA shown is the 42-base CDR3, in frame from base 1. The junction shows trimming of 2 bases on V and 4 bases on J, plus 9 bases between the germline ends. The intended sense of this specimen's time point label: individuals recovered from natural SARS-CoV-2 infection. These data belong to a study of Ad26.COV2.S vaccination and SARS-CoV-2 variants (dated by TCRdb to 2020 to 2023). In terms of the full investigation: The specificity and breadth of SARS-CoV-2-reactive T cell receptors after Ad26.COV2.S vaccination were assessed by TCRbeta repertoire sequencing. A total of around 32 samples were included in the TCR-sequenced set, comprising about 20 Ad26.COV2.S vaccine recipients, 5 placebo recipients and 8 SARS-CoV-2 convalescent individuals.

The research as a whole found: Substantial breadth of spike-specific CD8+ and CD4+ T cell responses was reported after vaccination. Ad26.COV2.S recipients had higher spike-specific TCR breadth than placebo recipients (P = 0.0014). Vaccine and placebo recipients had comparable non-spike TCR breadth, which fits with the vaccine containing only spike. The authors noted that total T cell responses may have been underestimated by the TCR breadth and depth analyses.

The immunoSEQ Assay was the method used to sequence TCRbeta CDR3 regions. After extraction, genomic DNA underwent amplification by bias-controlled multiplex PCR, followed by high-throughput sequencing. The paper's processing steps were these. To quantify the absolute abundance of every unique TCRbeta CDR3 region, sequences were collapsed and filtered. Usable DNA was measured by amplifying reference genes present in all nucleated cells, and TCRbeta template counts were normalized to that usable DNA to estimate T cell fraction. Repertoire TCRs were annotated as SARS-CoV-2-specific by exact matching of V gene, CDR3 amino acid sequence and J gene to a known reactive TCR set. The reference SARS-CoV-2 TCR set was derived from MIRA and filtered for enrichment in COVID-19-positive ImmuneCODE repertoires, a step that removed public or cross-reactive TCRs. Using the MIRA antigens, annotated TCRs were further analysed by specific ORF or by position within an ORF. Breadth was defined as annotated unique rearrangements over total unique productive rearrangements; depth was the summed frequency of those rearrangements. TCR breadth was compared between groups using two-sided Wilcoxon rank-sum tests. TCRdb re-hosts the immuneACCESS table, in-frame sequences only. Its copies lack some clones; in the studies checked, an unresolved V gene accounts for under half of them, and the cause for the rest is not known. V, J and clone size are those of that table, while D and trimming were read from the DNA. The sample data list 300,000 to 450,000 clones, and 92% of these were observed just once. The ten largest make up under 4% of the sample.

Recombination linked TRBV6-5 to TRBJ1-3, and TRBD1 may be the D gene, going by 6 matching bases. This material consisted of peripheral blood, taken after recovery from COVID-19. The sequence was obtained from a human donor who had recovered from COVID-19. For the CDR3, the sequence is CASSYGQGGNTIYF. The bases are TGTGCCAGCAGTTACGGCCAGGGGGGAAACACCATATATTTT.